These 16 T cell receptor beta chains came from one sample sequenced in a study of T cells in Graves' hyperthyroidism and ophthalmopathy. Amplification of TCR beta CDR3 regions used RNA as the template. Primed by the HTBI set, a first-round RT-PCR was run on the TCR CDR3. TCRdb processed the multiplex PCR reads anew with MiXCR; each CDR3 protein has one entry. The sample comprises about 640,000 distinct CDR3 sequences, around 21% of which are singletons, and 34% rests with the top ten. Input material: blood. All receptors derive from a man aged 25 to 45 with Graves' ophthalmopathy.

A remark on this clonotype: Just one base apart from a much larger clone, this may be a read error. The V gene is TRBV2, the J gene TRBJ2-7; 10 positions match TRBD1. CDR1 and CDR2 from the germline V gene are SNHLY and FYNNEI. This CDR3 has 14 residues. In DNA, the CDR3 is TGTGCCAGCCGTGAGGGACAGGGGTTCTACGAGCAGTACTTC. Amino acids: CASREGQGFYEQYF.

This clonotype was detected ten times or more. CDR3 nucleotide sequence: TGTGCCTGGAGTGTAGGCAAGAACACCGGGGAGCTGTTTTTT. Protein sequence: CAWSVGKNTGELFF. The chain employs TRBV30 and TRBJ2-2; D remains ambiguous. The length of the CDR3 is 14 residues. CDR1 is GTSNPN and CDR2 is SVGIG in the germline V gene (reference sequence). V dropped 0 bases and J dropped 1 base, with 6 bases sitting between them.

This chain's CDR3 is CASSLLSSNEQFF. The CDR3 region has the DNA TGTGCCAGCAGTTTATTATCCAGCAATGAGCAGTTCTTC. This sequence joins TRBV27 and TRBJ2-1; the D is unclear. Trimming removed 1 base from V and 6 bases from J, with 7 bases in between. Per germline, CDR1 MNHEY and CDR2 SMNVEV (reference sequence). This CDR3 spans 13 amino acids.

This clonotype has at least ten counts. This chain uses TRBV28 with TRBJ1-3; D not resolved. Germline CDR1 is MDHEN and CDR2 is SYDVKM. The ends were cut back, 6 bases at V and 4 bases at J, with 13 bases in the middle. This CDR3 is built from 14 residues. In DNA, the CDR3 is TGTGCCAGCAGACTTACCGGAGGAGGAAACACCATATATTTT. Translation gives CASRLTGGGNTIYF.

The table lists this clonotype with many counts. The J gene is TRBJ1-5, the V gene TRBV28; TRBD1 aligns across 8 bases. Germline V lookup: CDR1 MDHEN, CDR2 SYDVKM. This CDR3 spans 17 amino acids. J gave up 0 bases and V 5 bases, and 9 bases lay outside the gene matches. In nucleotides, the CDR3 is TGTGCCAGCAGTCCCTCGACAGGGGTCTATAGCAATCAGCCCCAGCATTTT. Translating it yields CASSPSTGVYSNQPQHF.

V usage is TRBV15 and J usage is TRBJ2-1; 10 bases match TRBD2. Trimming removed 5 bases from V and 2 bases from J; junction bases left unmatched: 3. Germline CDR1 reads LNHNV; CDR2 reads YYDKDF (reference sequence). This CDR3 is built from 15 residues. The CDR3 sequence is CATSPGLAAYNEQFF. In DNA form, the CDR3 reads TGTGCCACCAGCCCTGGACTAGCGGCCTACAATGAGCAGTTCTTC. The whole variable domain, filled in from reference TRBV15 and TRBJ2-1, reads DAMVIQNPRYQVTQFGKPVTLSCSQTLNHNVMYWYQQKSSQAPKLLFHYYDKDFNNEADTPDNFQSRRPNTSFCFLDIRSPGLGDTAMYLCATSPGLAAYNEQFFGPGTRLTVL.

This clonotype appeared many times. The chain joins TRBV28 to TRBJ1-3; D call uncertain. CDR1 MDHEN and CDR2 SYDVKM come from the germline V gene. The length of the CDR3 is 14 residues. The V gene lost 5 bases and the J gene lost 2 bases, with 10 bases spanning the gap. CDR3 DNA: TGTGCCAGCAGTACCGGTGGGCCTGGAAACACCATATATTTT. The encoded protein is CASSTGGPGNTIYF.

This clonotype was found many times. The V and J genes are TRBV2 and TRBJ2-5; D is unresolved. Germline assignment: CDR1 SNHLY and CDR2 FYNNEI. Trimming took off 4 bases at V and 5 bases at J, with 5 bases between the two ends. CDR3 size: 11 residues. The CDR3 sequence is CASSGSETQYF. CDR3 nucleotide sequence: TGTGCCAGCAGTGGATCGGAGACCCAGTACTTC.

This clonotype has more than one count but fewer than ten. This rearrangement joins TRBV12-5 to TRBJ2-5; 11 nucleotides match TRBD2. Germline loops: CDR1 LGHNT, CDR2 FRNRAP. V was clipped by 6 bases and J by 2 bases; unmatched bases: 8. The CDR3 totals 16 residues. The CDR3 region is CASGPGTSGLQETQYF. The CDR3 bases are TGTGCTAGTGGCCCCGGGACTAGCGGATTGCAAGAGACCCAGTACTTC. The full variable domain, its missing parts supplied by reference TRBV12-5 and TRBJ2-5, is DARVTQTPRHKVTEMGQEVTMRCQPILGHNTVFWYRQTMMQGLELLAYFRNRAPLDDSGMPKDRFSAEMPDATLATLKIQPSEPRDSAVYFCASGPGTSGLQETQYFGPGTRLLVL.

The chain couples TRBV2 to TRBJ2-2, with D tentatively TRBD1 (5 bases). Germline CDR1 and CDR2: SNHLY and FYNNEI. V was pared by 6 bases and J by 6 bases, with 32 bases between. This CDR3 region has 20 residues. The CDR3 loop is CASSQHKRGGGNNRAGELFF. DNA for the CDR3: TGTGCCAGCAGCCAACACAAAAGGGGTGGCGGAAACAACCGAGCCGGGGAGCTGTTTTTT.

At least ten counts were recorded for this clonotype. This chain uses TRBV6-2 or TRBV6-3 with TRBJ2-7; TRBD2 agrees at 10 bases. CDR1 and CDR2 (germline): MNHEY, SVGEGT. Trimming took 5 bases from V and 6 from J; bases not matched to a gene: 7. This CDR3 spans 14 amino acids. CDR3 nucleotides: TGTGCCAGCAGTCGAATAGCGGGAGGACGCGAGCAGTACTTC. This encodes CASSRIAGGREQYF.

Ten or more counts support this clonotype. The chain uses TRBV2 and TRBJ1-2; 10 bases fit TRBD1. V was clipped by 6 bases and J by 6 bases; unmatched bases: 1. Germline assignment: CDR1 SNHLY and CDR2 FYNNEI. This CDR3 contains 12 residues. CDR3 in amino acids: CASRGTGDGYTF. Written as DNA, the CDR3 is TGTGCCAGCAGAGGGACAGGGGATGGCTACACCTTC. Complete variable domain (other parts from reference TRBV2 and TRBJ1-2): EPEVTQTPSHQVTQMGQEVILRCVPISNHLYFYWYRQILGQKVEFLVSFYNNEISEKSEIFDDQFSVERPDGSNFTLKIRSTKLEDSAMYFCASRGTGDGYTFGSGTRLTVV.

The sample holds many counts of this clonotype. The rearrangement joins TRBV6-1 to TRBJ1-2; maybe TRBD1 (5 bases). This CDR3 spans 15 amino acids. V lost 7 bases, J lost 4 bases, and 19 bases lay in between. CDR1 and CDR2 from the germline V gene are MNHNS and SASEGT. The CDR3 sequence: CASTPEHGAAYGYTF. CDR3 in DNA: TGTGCCAGCACCCCAGAGCACGGGGCGGCCTATGGCTACACCTTC.

This sequence joins TRBV6-2 or TRBV6-3 and TRBJ2-1, with 7 bases lining up with TRBD2. Germline-derived CDR1 and CDR2 are MNHEY and SVGEGT. The CDR3 extends over 14 amino acids. V lost 0 bases and J lost 8; bases outside the gene matches: 4. DNA of the CDR3: TGTGCCAGCAGTTACTCCCGGGAGGTCGATGAGCAGTTCTTC. Its translation is CASSYSREVDEQFF.

Only a few counts were recorded for this clonotype. CDR3 DNA sequence: TGTGCCAGCAGCTTAGATCCAGGGCCCTACTACGAGCAGTACTTC. Residues: CASSLDPGPYYEQYF. V and J are TRBV7-2 and TRBJ2-7; D perhaps matches TRBD1 (5 bases). The V end was cut by 1 base, the J end by 3 bases, with 13 bases between. From germline, CDR1 is SGHTA and CDR2 FQGNSA. This CDR3 is built from 15 residues.

The chain links TRBV11-2 to TRBJ2-3, with TRBD2 matching 13 bases. Germline CDR1 and CDR2: SGHAT and FQNNGV. The CDR3 contains 15 residues. With V trimmed by 5 bases and J by 5 bases, 4 bases remained unmatched. CDR3 protein: CASSGLAGAGDTQYF. Written as DNA, the CDR3 is TGTGCCAGCAGCGGACTAGCGGGAGCCGGAGATACGCAGTATTTT.